This TCR beta chain was retrieved from a study of blood T cell repertoires in COVID-19. Turning to the study itself: Nucleic acid was either cDNA or gDNA, and it came from T cells, B-cell-depleted T cells, or PBMCs.

Per the study methods: Reference gene primer amplification in the assay estimated nucleated cell counts. Repertoires were generated with immunoSEQ multiplex PCR, while TCRdb's copy carries only in-frame clones and drops some. That table furnishes V, J and clone size, whereas the DNA furnished D and trimming. The sample shows under 300,000 clones, around 86% of them seen only once. Donors were grouped by their self-reported clinical history. V lost 6 bases to trimming and J lost 5 bases, with 13 bases between them. The CDR3 contains 13 residues. This clone was observed a handful of times. The source material was PBMCs or T cells enriched from blood (not recorded which). This clonotype was obtained from a man between 18 and 35 years old who had recovered from COVID-19. V is TRBV12-3 or TRBV12-4 and J is TRBJ1-1; D is ambiguous. This CDR3 reads CASSGIAATEAFF. The DNA of the CDR3 is TGTGCCAGCAGCGGAATAGCGGCGACTGAAGCTTTCTTT.